This T cell receptor beta chain was identified during a study of Ad26.COV2.S vaccination and SARS-CoV-2 variants. Whole-study context: Ad26.COV2.S shots went into the muscle once or twice, 56 days apart. Study conclusions and caveats: The authors reported substantial breadth in spike-specific CD8+ and CD4+ T cell responses after vaccination.

This clone has only a few counts. What it recognizes is unknown. The treatment denotes: some 20 received Ad26.COV2.S at low or high dose, single or two shots; a few received placebo; per-sample allocation not given. Sample collection was performed on day 63 after the first vaccine or placebo injection. This CDR3 is 15 amino acids long. Trimming left V 6 bases short and J 7 bases short, with 17 bases between. CDR1 is SGHNT and CDR2 is YYREEE in the germline V gene (reference sequence). Measured with immunoSEQ multiplex PCR; TCRdb has only the in-frame clones, and not every one. The table has about 680,000 clones, approximately 88% seen once.

The TCR originated in a person between 18 and 60 years old who received the Ad26.COV2.S COVID-19 vaccine or a placebo. The chain combines TRBV5-4 with TRBJ1-6; D remains ambiguous. Here the sequenced sample was peripheral blood, taken in a trial of Ad26.COV2.S vaccine versus placebo. CDR3 residues: CASTRAPLLNSPLHF. For the CDR3, the DNA is TGTGCCAGCACCAGAGCCCCTCTCCTAAATTCACCCCTCCACTTT.